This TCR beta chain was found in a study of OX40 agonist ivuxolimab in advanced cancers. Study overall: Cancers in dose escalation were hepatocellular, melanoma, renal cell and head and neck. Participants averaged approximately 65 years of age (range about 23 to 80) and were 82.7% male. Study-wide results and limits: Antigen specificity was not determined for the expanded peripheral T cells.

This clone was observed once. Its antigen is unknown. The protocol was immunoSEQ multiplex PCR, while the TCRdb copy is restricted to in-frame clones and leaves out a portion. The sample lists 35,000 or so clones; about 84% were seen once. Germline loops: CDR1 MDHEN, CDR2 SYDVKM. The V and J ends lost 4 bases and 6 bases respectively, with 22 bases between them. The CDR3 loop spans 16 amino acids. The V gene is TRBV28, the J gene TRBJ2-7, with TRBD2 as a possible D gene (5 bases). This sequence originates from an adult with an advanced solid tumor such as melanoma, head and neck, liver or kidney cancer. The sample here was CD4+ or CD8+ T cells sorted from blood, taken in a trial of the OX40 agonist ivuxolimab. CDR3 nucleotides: TGTGCCAGCAGTTCCCCTCGGACCTGGTCTGCGGGCGAGCAGTACTTC. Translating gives CASSSPRTWSAGEQYF. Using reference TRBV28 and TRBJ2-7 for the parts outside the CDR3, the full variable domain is DVKVTQSSRYLVKRTGEKVFLECVQDMDHENMFWYRQDPGLGLRLIYFSYDVKMKEKGDIPEGYSVSREKKERFSLILESASTNQTSMYLCASSSPRTWSAGEQYFGPGTRLTVT.